The 8 T cell receptor beta chains below were found in one sample sequenced in a study of blood T cell repertoires in COVID-19. The table came from immunoSEQ multiplex PCR; TCRdb's copy has only in-frame clones and leaves some out. The data show a few hundred thousand clones, around 82% seen once. The sequencing input was peripheral blood. All receptors derive from a woman at least 80 years old with acute or convalescent COVID-19.

This clone was seen once. Other DNA sequences from this sample encode an identical CDR3 as well. This chain uses TRBV5-1 with TRBJ1-2; a weak D match, TRBD1 (5 bases). Looked up from germline, CDR1 is SGHRS and CDR2 is YFSETQ. V lost 4 bases and J 2 bases, leaving 12 bases between the germline ends. The CDR3 extends over 14 amino acids. CDR3 nucleotides: TGCGCCAGCAGCCATGGTCAGGGAAACTATGGCTACACCTTC. Encoded protein: CASSHGQGNYGYTF. The full variable domain, its missing parts supplied by reference TRBV5-1 and TRBJ1-2, is KAGVTQTPRYLIKTRGQQVTLSCSPISGHRSVSWYQQTPGQGLQFLFEYFSETQRNKGNFPGRFSGRQFSNSRSEMNVSTLELGDSALYLCASSHGQGNYGYTFGSGTRLTVV.

The rearrangement joins TRBV5-8 to TRBJ1-5; D possibly corresponds to TRBD1 (6 bases). The germline gives CDR1 SGHTS, CDR2 YDEGEE. The length of the CDR3 is 16 residues. The V end was cut by 5 bases, the J end by 2 bases, with 17 bases between. Here the CDR3 DNA reads TGTGCCAGCAGGCCGACCGCCAGGGGCCGCAATCAGCCCCAGCATTTT. It specifies CASRPTARGRNQPQHF.

The table lists this clone with a count of one. CDR3 in amino acids: CASSPRTSGPTGELFF. DNA for the CDR3: TGTGCCAGCAGCCCACGGACTAGCGGACCGACCGGGGAGCTGTTTTTT. The chain links TRBV7-2 to TRBJ2-2; 10 positions match TRBD2. The CDR3 extends over 16 amino acids. The germline CDR1 and CDR2 sequences are SGHTA and FQGNSA. The trim removed 5 bases at V and 5 bases at J, leaving 8 bases unmatched.

A word on this clone: The same CDR3 can be traced to other DNA sequences in this sample. V is TRBV12-3 or TRBV12-4 and J is TRBJ1-5; TRBD1 might be the D (5 bases). V lost 2 bases and J lost 7, with 9 bases in between. This CDR3 has 13 amino acids. CDR3 residues: CASSLQGGQPQHF. For the CDR3, the DNA is TGTGCCAGCAGTTTACAGGGAGGGCAGCCCCAGCATTTT.

The rearrangement joins TRBV19 to TRBJ1-2; TRBD1 is a possible D gene (6 bases). Germline CDR1 is LNHDA and CDR2 is SQIVND (reference sequence). The V end lost 3 bases, the J end lost 0 bases, and 17 bases lay between the germline ends. CDR3 size: 17 residues. The CDR3 DNA reads TGTGCCAGTAGTATTCAAACAGCAGGGGACCCTAACTATGGCTACACCTTC. Its protein is CASSIQTAGDPNYGYTF.

This chain uses TRBV3-1 (or the pseudogene TRBV3-2) with TRBJ2-2; possibly TRBD1 for D (6 bases). The V and J ends lost 4 bases and 3 bases respectively, with 9 bases between them. Germline CDR1 is LGHDT and CDR2 is YNNKEL (reference sequence). There are 14 residues in the CDR3. In nucleotides, the CDR3 is TGTGCCAGCAGCCCTGGACAGTACACCGGGGAGCTGTTTTTT. This encodes CASSPGQYTGELFF.

The V call is TRBV3-1 (or the pseudogene TRBV3-2), the J call TRBJ1-6; TRBD1 is a possible D gene (5 bases). Germline assignment: CDR1 LGHDT and CDR2 YNNKEL (reference sequence). This CDR3 region has 18 residues. Trimming cost V 0 bases and J 6 bases, with 18 bases left between them. The CDR3 protein is CASSQDSGGEISNSPLHF. In DNA, the CDR3 is TGTGCCAGCAGCCAAGACTCGGGGGGTGAGATAAGTAATTCACCCCTCCACTTT.

This clone has only a few counts. This rearrangement joins TRBV21-1 to TRBJ1-1; the D segment call TRBD1 is taken from the table without a DNA check. TRBV21-1 counts as a pseudogene. This CDR3 has 17 amino acids. The CDR3 spells CASSPISPGTGNTEAFF. The CDR3 bases are TGTGCCAGCAGCCCCATAAGCCCCGGGACAGGGAACACTGAAGCTTTCTTT.